The rows below give T cell receptor beta chains drawn from one sample of a study of blood T cell repertoires in COVID-19. Assay used: immunoSEQ multiplex PCR; TCRdb lists only in-frame clones, some missing. The sample has approximately 260,000 clones; more than 70% are singletons. The sample consisted of peripheral blood. These receptors were obtained from a middle-aged woman who had recovered from COVID-19. CDR3s include the opening cysteine and the closing phenylalanine or tryptophan. The order of the fields is J gene, V gene, D gene, clone size, CDR3 protein, CDR3 DNA. D genes are given only for firm matches. A clone size is listed for some rows: how often the clone was seen (once, few, many), or a class if it is expanded.

TRBJ1-5 | TRBV30 | - | - | CAWSWENQPQHF | TGTGCCTGGAGTTGGGAGAATCAGCCCCAGCATTTT
TRBJ1-6 | TRBV4-1 | - | - | CASSHPAARGYSPLHF | TGCGCCAGCAGCCACCCCGCGGCCAGGGGATATTCACCCCTCCACTTT
TRBJ1-5 | TRBV19 | - | - | CASAGLHSNQPQHF | TGTGCCAGTGCCGGACTACATAGCAATCAGCCCCAGCATTTT
TRBJ1-5 | TRBV6-2/TRBV6-3 | - | - | CASSYSTVNQPQHF | TGTGCCAGCAGTTACTCGACAGTGAATCAGCCCCAGCATTTT
TRBJ1-6 | TRBV11-2 | TRBD1 | once | CASSLGQGSTPLHF | TGTGCCAGCAGCTTGGGACAGGGGAGCACACCCCTCCACTTT
TRBJ2-7 | TRBV10-3 | TRBD2 | - | CAIRGGTSGNYEQYF | TGTGCCATCAGGGGGGGGACTAGCGGGAACTACGAGCAGTACTTC
TRBJ2-6 | TRBV28 | - | - | CASNPRGSGANVLTF | TGTGCCAGCAACCCCCGAGGCTCTGGGGCCAACGTCCTGACTTTC
TRBJ1-5 | TRBV6-5 | - | many | CASRGLDNQPQHF | TGTGCCAGCAGAGGACTGGACAATCAGCCCCAGCATTTT
TRBJ2-1 | TRBV19 | TRBD1 | - | CASTTTGTGYYEQFF | TGTGCCAGTACCACAACCGGGACAGGGTATTATGAGCAGTTCTTC
TRBJ2-2 | TRBV5-8 | TRBD2 | - | CASPRTSENTGELFF | TGTGCCAGCCCGAGGACTAGCGAGAACACCGGGGAGCTGTTTTTT
TRBJ1-2 | TRBV7-9 | TRBD1 | few | CASSSDGTGNGYTF | TGTGCCAGCAGCTCCGACGGGACAGGGAACGGCTACACCTTC
TRBJ2-7 | TRBV18 | TRBD2 | - | CASSPQAGVAAYEQYF | TGTGCCAGCTCACCACAAGCGGGAGTTGCTGCATACGAGCAGTACTTC
TRBJ2-2 | TRBV5-1 | - | - | CASSLAGANTGELFF | TGCGCCAGCAGCTTGGCCGGGGCGAACACCGGGGAGCTGTTTTTT
TRBJ1-6 | TRBV9 | - | - | CASSRQGLDSPLHF | TGTGCCAGCAGCCGTCAGGGGTTGGATTCACCCCTCCACTTT
TRBJ2-5 | TRBV9 | - | - | CASSVEVGRGETQYF | TGTGCCAGCAGCGTAGAGGTTGGGAGGGGGGAGACCCAGTACTTC
TRBJ2-7 | TRBV7-9 | - | - | CASSFSSSEQYF | TGTGCCAGCAGTTTTAGCTCATCCGAGCAGTACTTC
TRBJ2-2 | TRBV5-1 | TRBD1 | - | CASSWTGGKPGELFF | TGCGCCAGCAGCTGGACAGGGGGCAAACCCGGGGAGCTGTTTTTT
TRBJ2-7 | TRBV9 | TRBD2 | - | CASSSGTSGGYEQYF | TGTGCCAGCAGCTCCGGGACTAGCGGGGGCTACGAGCAGTACTTC
TRBJ1-5 | TRBV3-1/TRBV3-2 | TRBD1 | once | CASSRQGQPQHF | TGTGCCAGCAGCAGACAGGGCCAGCCCCAGCATTTT
TRBJ2-2 | TRBV19 | TRBD2 | - | CASSTSSGSNTGELFF | TGTGCCAGTAGTACCTCTAGCGGGTCGAACACCGGGGAGCTGTTTTTT
TRBJ2-1 | TRBV4-1 | TRBD2 | once | CASSQWTSSHNEQFF | TGCGCCAGCAGCCAATGGACTAGCTCCCACAATGAGCAGTTCTTC
TRBJ1-2 | TRBV7-2 | - | - | CASSSTRDYGYTF | TGTGCCAGCAGCTCGACTCGGGACTATGGCTACACCTTC
TRBJ2-1 | TRBV29-1 | TRBD1 | medium-sized | CSTGQGNNEQFF | TGCAGTACGGGACAGGGGAACAATGAGCAGTTCTTC
TRBJ2-7 | TRBV6-2/TRBV6-3 | TRBD1 | - | CASSTPGTGVYEQYF | TGTGCCAGCAGTACGCCCGGGACAGGGGTGTACGAGCAGTACTTC
TRBJ2-7 | TRBV6-1 | TRBD1 | few | CASSESGQPYEQYF | TGTGCCAGCAGTGAATCGGGACAGCCCTACGAGCAGTACTTC
TRBJ2-1 | TRBV4-3 | TRBD2 | - | CASTPRGRAYNEQFF | TGCGCCAGCACTCCCCGCGGGAGGGCCTACAATGAGCAGTTCTTC
TRBJ2-4 | TRBV6-2/TRBV6-3 | - | - | CASSFRGLAKNIQYF | TGTGCCAGCAGTTTTAGGGGACTAGCCAAAAACATTCAGTACTTC
TRBJ2-7 | TRBV6-2/TRBV6-3 | TRBD1 | few | CASSYPGTDAYEQYF | TGTGCCAGCAGTTACCCCGGGACAGATGCCTACGAGCAGTACTTC
TRBJ1-1 | TRBV6-2/TRBV6-3 | TRBD1 | - | CASTPTGRRTEAFF | TGTGCCAGCACCCCGACAGGGCGTCGCACTGAAGCTTTCTTT
TRBJ1-2 | TRBV10-1 | TRBD1 | - | CASPGRAGTGCILYGYTF | TGCGCCAGCCCCGGGAGGGCCGGGACAGGGTGCATCCTATATGGCTACACCTTC
TRBJ2-5 | TRBV18 | - | few | CASSQGFQETQYF | TGTGCCAGCTCTCAGGGCTTCCAAGAGACCCAGTACTTC
TRBJ1-4 | TRBV28 | - | - | CASSPVGVGEKLFF | TGTGCCAGCAGCCCAGTAGGGGTTGGTGAAAAACTGTTTTTT
TRBJ1-6 | TRBV6-4 | - | - | CASSDSGEGSPLHF | TGTGCCAGCAGTGACTCAGGGGAAGGTTCACCCCTCCACTTT
TRBJ2-2 | TRBV7-9 | - | once | CASSLGTGFYTGELFF | TGTGCCAGCAGCTTGGGCACAGGGTTCTACACCGGGGAGCTGTTTTTT
TRBJ1-4 | TRBV19 | - | - | CASSPRFATNEKLFF | TGTGCCAGTAGCCCCCGTTTTGCAACTAATGAAAAACTGTTTTTT
TRBJ1-4 | TRBV19 | TRBD1 | - | CASTMGQGRSTNEKLFF | TGTGCCAGTACCATGGGACAGGGGCGTTCGACTAATGAAAAACTGTTTTTT
TRBJ2-3 | TRBV18 | TRBD1 | - | CASSLGTGGRTDTQYF | TGTGCCAGCTCGCTAGGGACAGGGGGTCGCACAGATACGCAGTATTTT
TRBJ1-1 | TRBV7-2 | - | - | CASSLDGGVGTEAFF | TGTGCCAGCAGCTTAGACGGGGGGGTAGGGACTGAAGCTTTCTTT
TRBJ2-7 | TRBV30 | - | - | CAWGHGGYEQYF | TGTGCCTGGGGACACGGGGGCTACGAGCAGTACTTC
TRBJ2-1 | TRBV10-3 | - | - | CATNNPGVRENEQFF | TGTGCCACAAACAATCCGGGAGTTAGGGAGAATGAGCAGTTCTTC
TRBJ1-6 | TRBV19 | - | once | CASSISRTTGSSYNSPLHF | TGTGCCAGTAGTATCTCACGGACCACCGGGAGCTCCTATAATTCACCCCTCCACTTT
TRBJ1-6 | TRBV19 | TRBD1 | - | CASSIRQGGSPLHF | TGTGCCAGTAGTATTAGACAGGGAGGATCACCCCTCCACTTT
TRBJ2-7 | TRBV6-1 | TRBD1 | - | CASSERGTGPYEQYF | TGTGCCAGCAGTGAAAGGGGGACAGGGCCCTACGAGCAGTACTTC
TRBJ2-7 | TRBV11-2 | - | - | CASSLDRVNADEQYF | TGTGCCAGCAGCTTAGACAGGGTGAACGCGGACGAGCAGTACTTC
TRBJ1-3 | TRBV9 | - | - | CASSSDRASGNTIYF | TGTGCCAGCAGCTCCGACAGAGCCTCTGGAAACACCATATATTTT
TRBJ1-6 | TRBV4-3 | TRBD1 | - | CASRLRGSYNSPLHF | TGCGCCAGCAGACTCAGGGGGTCCTATAATTCACCCCTCCACTTT